These 17 T cell receptor beta chains were sequenced from one sample in a study of T cells in Graves' hyperthyroidism and ophthalmopathy. The investigators amplified TCR beta CDR3 regions from RNA transcripts. An initial round of RT-PCR targeting the TCR CDR3 relied on the HTBI primer set. Each CDR3 protein gets one entry after TCRdb re-called the multiplex PCR reads with MiXCR. Found here are some 510,000 distinct CDR3 sequences, less than 25% of them singletons; the top ten hold around 27%. Sequencing was carried out using blood. The source of these receptors is a man between 18 and 35 years old with Graves' hyperthyroidism.

There are many counts of this clonotype. The chain joins TRBV28 to TRBJ1-1, with TRBD1 as a possible D gene (5 bases). Deletions cut 7 bases from V and 7 bases from J, with 10 bases between. CDR3 size: 11 residues. CDR1 is MDHEN and CDR2 is SYDVKM in the germline V gene. CDR3 residues: CASIGGVEAFF. CDR3 bases: TGTGCCAGCATTGGAGGGGTTGAAGCTTTCTTT.

This clonotype has a count of ten or more. The J gene is TRBJ1-2, the V gene TRBV6-1; weak D call: TRBD1 (6 bases). The CDR3 is made up of 13 amino acids. The V end was cut by 11 bases, the J end by 4 bases, with 17 bases between. Germline V gene sequence: CDR1 MNHNS, CDR2 SASEGT. The CDR3 reads CAGRGTQLYGYTF. Here the CDR3 DNA reads TGTGCCGGCCGAGGGACACAGCTCTATGGCTACACCTTC.

There are many counts of this clonotype. The chain links TRBV10-3 to TRBJ1-2; TRBD1 matches 8 bases. Per germline, CDR1 ENHRY and CDR2 SYGVKD. V gave up 2 bases and J gave up 6 bases; unmatched junction bases: 8. The CDR3 is made up of 15 amino acids. CDR3: CAISENPGGFDGYTF. CDR3 bases: TGTGCCATCAGTGAGAACCCAGGGGGCTTTGATGGCTACACCTTC.

This clonotype has a count of ten or more. This sequence joins TRBV20-1 and TRBJ1-5; no reliable D call. Trimming stripped 4 bases from V and 3 bases from J, with 10 bases between. CDR1 DFQATT and CDR2 SNEGSKA come from the germline V gene (reference sequence). This CDR3 has 13 amino acids. In nucleotides, the CDR3 is TGCAGTGCTATTCGGGATGCCAATCAGCCCCAGCATTTT. Protein: CSAIRDANQPQHF.

The V and J genes are TRBV4-1 and TRBJ2-6, with D maybe TRBD1 (6 bases). This CDR3 has 17 residues. CDR1 and CDR2 from the germline V gene are MGHRA and YSYEKL. The V end lost 5 bases, the J end lost 4 bases, and 18 bases lay between the germline ends. The CDR3, as DNA: TGCGCCAGCAGCATGATCACAGGGTCCCCGGGGGCCAACGTCCTGACTTTC. The encoded protein is CASSMITGSPGANVLTF.

Concerning this clonotype itself: A read error may explain this, as a much larger clone is one base away. The chain combines TRBV12-3 or TRBV12-4 with TRBJ1-1; D gene uncertain. V was trimmed by 3 bases and J by 1 base, leaving 15 bases between them. The length of the CDR3 is 16 residues. CDR3 loop: CASSFLLGRGNTEAFF. CDR3 coding DNA: TGTGCCAGCAGTTTCCTGCTAGGGAGAGGGAACACTGAAGCTTTCTTT.

At least ten counts were recorded for this clonotype. The chain recombines TRBV5-1 with TRBJ2-7, with D unclear. The CDR3 is made up of 9 amino acids. The ends were cut back, 7 bases at V and 2 bases at J, with 1 base in the middle. Germline V gene lookup returns CDR1 SGHRS and CDR2 YFSETQ. The chain's CDR3 is CASPYEQYF. The CDR3 bases are TGCGCCAGCCCCTACGAGCAGTACTTC.

V gene TRBV18 combines with J gene TRBJ2-7, with D perhaps given as TRBD1 or TRBD2 (5 bases each). The CDR3 totals 14 residues. The V and J ends lost 6 bases and 5 bases respectively, with 17 bases between them. Germline loops: CDR1 KGHSH, CDR2 LQKENI. The CDR3: CASSPGTLGDEQYF. DNA of the CDR3: TGTGCCAGCTCGCCCGGGACCCTTGGGGACGAGCAGTACTTC.

The table lists this clonotype with many counts. V and J are TRBV2 and TRBJ1-1; no firm D call. CDR3 length equals 13 residues. Germline CDR1 reads SNHLY; CDR2 reads FYNNEI. Trimming pared 10 bases from V and 5 bases from J, leaving 17 bases between. The CDR3, as DNA: TGTGCCACCAAGTGGGAGGCCGGGACTGAAGCTTTCTTT. This encodes CATKWEAGTEAFF.

In its sample, this clonotype was seen many times. The chain uses TRBV7-8 and TRBJ2-7; D is unresolved. Trimming cost V 6 bases and J 2 bases, with 11 bases left between them. The CDR3 consists of 13 residues. Germline lookup yields CDR1 SGHVS and CDR2 FQNEAQ. DNA for the CDR3: TGTGCCAGCAGTGTAGGCTCGACCTACGAGCAGTACTTC. Translation gives CASSVGSTYEQYF.

This clonotype occurred many times. V is TRBV28 and J is TRBJ2-7, with 8 bases aligning to TRBD1. There are 15 residues in the CDR3. Trimming took 3 bases from V and 4 from J; bases not matched to a gene: 8. The germline V gene encodes CDR1 MDHEN and CDR2 SYDVKM. The CDR3 sequence is CASSFPGGTGYEQYF. The CDR3 nucleotides read TGTGCCAGCAGTTTCCCAGGCGGGACAGGTTACGAGCAGTACTTC.

This clonotype showed up just a few times. This chain uses TRBV6-1 with TRBJ1-2; D is uncertain. V dropped 4 bases and J dropped 0 bases, with 9 bases sitting between them. Germline V lookup: CDR1 MNHNS, CDR2 SASEGT. The CDR3 covers 14 residues. This chain's CDR3 is CASSAGNTNYGYTF. The CDR3 coding sequence is TGTGCCAGCAGTGCCGGAAACACTAACTATGGCTACACCTTC.

There are many counts of this clonotype. The rearrangement links TRBV6-5 to TRBJ2-2; D gene ambiguous. The germline V gene has CDR1 MNHEY and CDR2 SVGAGI. The CDR3 length is 14 residues. V dropped 7 bases and J dropped 1 base, with 10 bases sitting between them. In DNA form, the CDR3 reads TGTGCCAGCAACGTAGTAGGGAACACCGGGGAGCTGTTTTTT. Protein product: CASNVVGNTGELFF.

This clonotype was seen ten or more times. The chain uses TRBV12-3 or TRBV12-4 and TRBJ1-5, with D unresolved. The CDR3 runs to 13 residues. Trimming cost V 2 bases and J 5 bases, with 7 bases left between them. The CDR3 region has the DNA TGTGCCAGCAGTTTACAAGGTCATCAGCCCCAGCATTTT. Protein sequence: CASSLQGHQPQHF.

There are a few counts of this clonotype. The V and J genes are TRBV6-5 and TRBJ2-7, with D unresolved. Deletions cut 6 bases from V and 6 bases from J, with 18 bases between. Germline-derived CDR1 and CDR2 are MNHEY and SVGAGI. There are 14 residues in the CDR3. CDR3 bases: TGTGCCAGCAGCTACGTACGAGGATACGGCGAGCAGTACTTC. Protein sequence: CASSYVRGYGEQYF.

This clonotype has ten or more counts. The chain links TRBV6-1 to TRBJ1-2; 7 bases align to TRBD1. V shed 0 bases, J shed 8 bases, and the junction held 6 bases outside the gene matches. Germline CDR1 is MNHNS and CDR2 is SASEGT. The CDR3 loop spans 14 amino acids. The CDR3 spells CASSEAGGGVGYTF. The CDR3 region has the DNA TGTGCCAGCAGTGAAGCAGGGGGCGGGGTAGGCTACACCTTC.

This clonotype was picked up many times. Written as DNA, the CDR3 is TGTGCCAGCAGAGGCAGGGAGTTGAACACTGAAGCTTTCTTT. It encodes CASRGRELNTEAFF. The chain couples TRBV7-9 to TRBJ1-1; a possible D gene is TRBD1 (5 bases). The V and J ends lost 6 bases and 0 bases respectively, with 11 bases between them. The CDR3 covers 14 residues. In germline, CDR1 is SEHNR, CDR2 FQNEAQ (reference sequence).